Detailed here is one T cell receptor beta chain. Its antigen is undetermined. This sample is part of a study of cytomegalovirus exposure and HLA in healthy donors. Overall study findings and caveats: Cytomegalovirus status was reportedly diagnosed by the classifier with high specificity and sensitivity. When analyzed later, a missense DCLRE1C variant was found to be linked to TCR beta V- and J-gene trimming. Rarity marked most TCR sequences, yet some public TCRs occurred in many donors. A later analysis found TCR association rates differed by HLA locus, highest for DRB1 and lowest for HLA-C.

Germline CDR1 reads LNHDA; CDR2 reads SQIVND (reference sequence). The length of the CDR3 is 15 residues. Trimming took 6 bases from V and 3 from J; bases not matched to a gene: 8. PCR employed 60 Vbeta and 13 Jbeta primers. The data were produced by immunoSEQ multiplex PCR, yet TCRdb's version contains in-frame clones alone and is incomplete. This sample has 120,000 or so clones; about 80% occur once, and the top ten carry around 3%. The sequence was collected from a middle-aged woman in good health and CMV-seropositive. V and J are TRBV19 and TRBJ2-1, with 7 bases aligning to TRBD2. Sequences were obtained from PBMCs. The CDR3 here is CASRRRTSGYNEQFF. Written as DNA, the CDR3 is TGTGCCAGTAGGAGGAGGACTAGTGGCTACAATGAGCAGTTCTTC.